One TCR beta chain is described in this entry. Its matching antigen is unknown. The data were obtained in a study of T cell responses to AZD1222 COVID-19 vaccine. Whole-study results and caveats: Seropositivity was recorded at baseline in only 6 or 7 AZD1222 recipients. CD4 TCRs associated with vaccination spanned spike, dominating at 160-218 and 743-854.

Germline CDR1 and CDR2: SGHNT and YYREEE (reference sequence). The J segment lost 3 bases and the V segment lost 3 bases, leaving 2 bases of the junction unmatched. CDR3 length: 15 residues. The assay was immunoSEQ multiplex PCR, and TCRdb's table has in-frame clones only and misses some. The sample lists around 110,000 clones; more than 75% were seen once. This specimen consisted of peripheral blood, obtained on day 0 of AZD1222 vaccination. This sequence joins TRBV5-4 and TRBJ2-2; 10 bases fit TRBD2. The origin of this receptor is an adult in good health. The CDR3 nucleotides read TGTGCCAGCAGCTCAGCGGGAGGGTACACCGGGGAGCTGTTTTTT. Translated, it gives CASSSAGGYTGELFF. Using reference TRBV5-4 and TRBJ2-2 for the parts outside the CDR3, the full variable domain is ETGVTQSPTHLIKTRGQQVTLRCSSQSGHNTVSWYQQALGQGPQFIFQYYREEENGRGNFPPRFSGLQFPNYSSELNVNALELDDSALYLCASSSAGGYTGELFFGEGSRLTVL.